The text below deals with one T cell receptor (beta chain). It lacks a known antigen. Nothing much larger sits one base from this clone, and base qualities are not available. In light of the paper, this sample's time point label describes: about 28 days (+/-7) after the second vaccine dose. Because spike-specific TCR depth and breadth did not differ between the two schedules, AZD1222 recipients who got a second dose at roughly 4 weeks were pooled with those who got a second dose at roughly 12 weeks. Vaccinee samples were obtained from the UK trials COV001 and COV002, which included a single-blind randomized controlled phase 2/3 trial of AZD1222 (ChAdOx1 nCoV-19) in healthy adults. Trial participant PBMC samples were collected at day 0 and day 28 after the second dose for TCRbeta chain sequencing. The CDR3 regions of human TCRbeta chains were subjected to immunosequencing. The study's own analysis went as follows. Repertoire TCRs were matched against a reference library of SARS-CoV-2-specific TCRs generated with the MIRA antigen-specificity platform. Breadth was defined as the fraction of unique TCRs that were SARS-CoV-2-associated. Depth was defined as the fraction of total T cells that were SARS-CoV-2-associated. Each spike-specific TCR was assigned to its reactive spike region and to a CD4 or CD8 class using the MIRA data. Log10-transformed breadth and depth values were compared by one-way ANOVA with Sidak's multiple comparisons tests. The source is immuneACCESS, and TCRdb retained only in-frame sequences with V and J called. Part of the clones is not carried over; for the studies checked, unresolved V genes explain less than half of this, and the remainder is unexplained. The D gene and trimming were derived from the DNA, and the V and J assignments and clone size from that table. The sample table lists 130,000 to 150,000 clones, about 86% of them with a count of one. The ten largest clones add up to around 5.1% of the sample.

The data were taken from a study of T cell responses to AZD1222 COVID-19 vaccine (dated by TCRdb to about 2021). Describing the broader study: A total of just over 230 trial participants underwent TCR sequencing, of whom some 200 had received two doses of AZD1222 and about 26 had received two doses of the MenACWY control vaccine. Enrollment into the trials was organized by age into subgroups of 18-55, 56-69 and 70-plus years, and those subgroups contained 148, 28 and 57 TCR-sequenced participants, respectively.

Points the paper makes about the study in general: After two AZD1222 doses, spike-specific TCR breadth and depth were significantly higher than at day 0 and than in MenACWY recipients. Reportedly, almost half of the unique spike-specific TCRs recognized epitopes lying outside the regions that are mutated in the B.1.351 and B.1.1.7 variants. Participants were mostly white British and included more females than males, and it was suggested by the authors that clonal diversity may have been underestimated. CD4 TCRs associated with the vaccine covered the entire spike protein, and the dominant responses were in regions 160-218 and 743-854. Because no day 14 peak-response samples were available, repertoires were characterized only after the peak T cell response. The 56-69-year group was small, and its depth increase did not reach significance, likely because of low power. Conclusions about previously exposed vaccinees are limited because only six or seven AZD1222 recipients were SARS-CoV-2 seropositive at baseline.

Spanning cysteine to phenylalanine, the CDR3 consists of 14 amino acids. Of all the DNA, just the CDR3 is kept, 42 bases in frame from base 1. Trimming leaves V shorter by 5 bases and J shorter by 15 bases, with the junction holding 15 bases beyond the gene matches. In the germline V gene, CDR1 corresponds to MNHEY and CDR2 to SVGAGI. The rearranged segments are TRBV6-5 and TRBJ2-1, and TRBD2 matches 8 of the central bases. The source material was peripheral blood, sampled 28 days after the second AZD1222 dose. The source of this sequence is an adult who received the AZD1222 COVID-19 vaccine. The CDR3 is CASSPGTSPEVWFF. The sequenced DNA: TGTGCCAGCAGTCCCGGGACTAGTCCCGAAGTTTGGTTCTTC.